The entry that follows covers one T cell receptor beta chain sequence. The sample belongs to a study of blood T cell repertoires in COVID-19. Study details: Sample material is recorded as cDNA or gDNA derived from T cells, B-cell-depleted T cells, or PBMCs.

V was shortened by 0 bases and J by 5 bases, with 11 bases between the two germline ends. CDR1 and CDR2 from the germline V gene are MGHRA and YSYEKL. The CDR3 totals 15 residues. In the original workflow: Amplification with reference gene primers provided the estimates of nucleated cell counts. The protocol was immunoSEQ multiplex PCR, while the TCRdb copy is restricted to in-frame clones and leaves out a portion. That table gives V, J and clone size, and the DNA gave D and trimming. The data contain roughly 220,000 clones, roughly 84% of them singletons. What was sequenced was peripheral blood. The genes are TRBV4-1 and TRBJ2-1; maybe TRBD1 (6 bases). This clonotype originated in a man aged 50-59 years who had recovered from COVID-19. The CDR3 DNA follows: TGCGCCAGCAGCCAAGAAGGGACAATCGACAATGAGCAGTTCTTC. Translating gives CASSQEGTIDNEQFF.